These 29 T cell receptor beta chains share one sample of origin, sequenced in a study of vaccination effects on CD4 cells after COVID-19. The table came from immunoSEQ multiplex PCR; TCRdb's copy has only in-frame clones and leaves some out. The sample lists 68,000 or so clones, over 70% occurring once. Antigens for these TCRs are unknown. After expansion with viral peptide pools in the ViraFEST assay, antigen-specific CD4+ T cells were sequenced. A roughly ten-day culture period preceded the isolation of CD4+ T cells. The study found no prior SARS-CoV-2 infection in the vaccine recipients, who tested negative for nucleocapsid antibodies. The sample was CD4+ T cells from PBMCs cultured with SARS-CoV-2 spike peptides, taken before COVID-19 vaccination. These receptors all stem from a human donor who received a COVID-19 vaccine.

V usage is TRBV6-5 and J usage is TRBJ1-1, with unresolved D. The CDR3 spans 15 residues. Trimming removed 7 bases at V and 2 bases at J, with 17 bases between. CDR1 and CDR2 (germline): MNHEY, SVGAGI. The chain's CDR3 is CASNFPAGRNTEAFF. For the CDR3, the DNA is TGTGCCAGCAATTTCCCGGCAGGCAGAAACACTGAAGCTTTCTTT.

This chain links TRBV28 with TRBJ2-3; 10 nucleotides align to TRBD2. The CDR3 length is 18 residues. J lost 6 bases, V lost 5 bases, and 17 bases had no gene match. In germline, CDR1 is MDHEN, CDR2 SYDVKM. The CDR3 protein is CASSPLGWSGGAYDTQYF. The CDR3 nucleotides read TGTGCCAGCAGTCCCCTAGGTTGGAGCGGGGGGGCGTACGATACGCAGTATTTT.

In DNA form, the CDR3 reads TGCGCCAGCAGCTCTCCAGGGGGGGACAATTCACCCCTCCACTTT. It yields the protein CASSSPGGDNSPLHF. J is TRBJ1-6 and V is TRBV5-1; 7 positions agree with TRBD1. The CDR3 loop spans 15 amino acids. Trimming cost V 3 bases and J 7 bases; bases outside gene matches: 7. CDR1 is SGHRS, CDR2 YFSETQ, per germline.

V and J are TRBV6-2 or TRBV6-3 and TRBJ2-7; unclear D gene. This CDR3 is built from 13 residues. CDR1 is MNHEY, CDR2 SVGEGT, per germline. V lost 5 bases to trimming and J lost 1 base, with 9 bases between them. The CDR3 loop is CASSNAGSYEQYV. The DNA of the CDR3 is TGTGCCAGCAGTAATGCCGGGTCCTACGAGCAGTACGTC.

The V call is TRBV4-1, the J call TRBJ2-3; possibly TRBD1 or TRBD2 for D (5 bases each). The CDR3 has 16 amino acids. Between the trimmed V and J ends, which lost 4 bases and 0 bases, there was a span of 14 bases. Per the germline V gene, CDR1 is MGHRA and CDR2 is YSYEKL. DNA of the CDR3: TGCGCCAGCAGCCCGGGACGCTTCCCAAGCACAGATACGCAGTATTTT. This encodes CASSPGRFPSTDTQYF.

This clone appeared a single time. The chain has TRBV11-2 and TRBJ2-5, with 9 bases matching TRBD2. The CDR3 runs 16 residues. The germline CDR1 and CDR2 sequences are SGHAT and FQNNGV. Trimming cost V 1 base and J 4 bases; bases outside gene matches: 7. The CDR3 loop is CASSLGVAGDRETQYF. The CDR3 region has the DNA TGTGCCAGCAGCTTAGGGGTAGCGGGGGATCGAGAGACCCAGTACTTC.

J is TRBJ2-3 and V is TRBV5-6, with unresolved D. The V and J ends lost 4 bases and 4 bases respectively, with 10 bases between them. Germline values: CDR1 SGHDT, CDR2 YYEEEE. This CDR3 is built from 13 residues. The CDR3 here is CASSGPQADTQYF. The CDR3 nucleotides are TGTGCCAGCAGCGGCCCGCAGGCAGATACGCAGTATTTT.

This clone was counted once. The chain employs TRBV7-8 and TRBJ2-3, with 12 bases lining up with TRBD2. This CDR3 spans 16 amino acids. In germline, CDR1 is SGHVS, CDR2 FQNEAQ. Trimming at V came to 4 bases and at J to 2 bases, leaving 4 bases not matched to a gene. DNA for the CDR3: TGTGCCAGCAGCTCGGGACTAGCGGGTGTCACAGATACGCAGTATTTT. Its protein product is CASSSGLAGVTDTQYF.

The genes are TRBV18 and TRBJ2-2; D remains ambiguous. The CDR3 consists of 13 residues. V lost 6 bases to trimming and J lost 2 bases, with 7 bases between them. Germline V gives CDR1 KGHSH, CDR2 LQKENI. The CDR3 DNA reads TGTGCCAGCTCCCACAGTAACACCGGGGAGCTGTTTTTT. Translation: CASSHSNTGELFF.

This clone has a handful of counts. The chain's CDR3 is CASSPGQGTERGNTIYF. CDR3 nucleotide sequence: TGTGCCAGCAGCCCGGGACAGGGGACAGAAAGGGGAAACACCATATATTTT. The chain carries TRBV14 and TRBJ1-3, with TRBD1 matching over 10 bases. V shed 4 bases, J shed 4 bases, and the junction held 10 bases outside the gene matches. CDR1 is SGHDN, CDR2 FVKESK, per germline. The CDR3 is made up of 17 amino acids.

Only a few counts were recorded for this clone. This CDR3 is CASKTGTGDNQPQHF. DNA for the CDR3: TGTGCCAGCAAAACCGGGACAGGGGACAATCAGCCCCAGCATTTT. This rearrangement joins TRBV6-5 to TRBJ1-5, with 10 nucleotides matching TRBD1. CDR1 and CDR2 (germline): MNHEY, SVGAGI. The V and J ends lost 7 bases and 3 bases, in that order; junction bases with no gene match: 6. This CDR3 has 15 residues.

This clone was recorded only once. The chain employs TRBV2 and TRBJ2-7, with 7 nucleotides matching TRBD2. V gave up 8 bases and J gave up 3 bases; unmatched junction bases: 13. CDR1 is SNHLY and CDR2 is FYNNEI in the germline V gene. The CDR3 covers 15 residues. The CDR3 reads CASAREGGTIYEQYV. CDR3 nucleotide sequence: TGTGCCAGCGCCAGGGAGGGCGGGACTATCTACGAGCAGTACGTC.

This clone came up a few times. The rearrangement joins TRBV5-5 to TRBJ2-2; tentatively, D is TRBD1 (5 bases). V dropped 1 base and J dropped 6 bases, with 10 bases sitting between them. This CDR3 comprises 14 residues. Germline CDR1 SGHKS, CDR2 YYEKEE (reference sequence). The CDR3 sequence: CASSLSGYAGELFF. For the CDR3, the DNA is TGTGCCAGCAGCTTGTCAGGGTACGCCGGGGAGCTGTTTTTT.

This clone showed up many times. This chain connects TRBV7-8 to TRBJ1-2; the D is unclear. V dropped 3 bases and J dropped 4 bases, with 6 bases sitting between them. Germline V lookup: CDR1 SGHVS, CDR2 FQNEAQ. The CDR3 is 12 residues long. CDR3 residues: CASSFDAYGYTF. In DNA, the CDR3 is TGTGCCAGCAGCTTCGACGCCTATGGCTACACCTTC.

This chain connects TRBV20-1 to TRBJ1-1; 7 nucleotides agree with TRBD1. V shed 4 bases and J 6 bases; nucleotides not matched to a gene: 2. Per the germline V gene, CDR1 is DFQATT and CDR2 is SNEGSKA (reference sequence). The length of the CDR3 is 11 residues. This CDR3 reads CSAIGTAEAFF. In DNA form, the CDR3 reads TGCAGTGCTATCGGGACAGCTGAAGCTTTCTTT.

This chain connects TRBV19 to TRBJ1-4; D unresolved. CDR3 length: 14 residues. The germline CDR1 and CDR2 sequences are LNHDA and SQIVND (reference sequence). Trimming left V 3 bases short and J 0 bases short, with 5 bases between. The CDR3 is CASSIGTTNEKLFF. The CDR3 nucleotides read TGTGCCAGTAGTATCGGGACAACTAATGAAAAACTGTTTTTT.

This chain uses TRBV19 with TRBJ1-1; weak D call: TRBD1 (6 bases). Trimming took off 5 bases at V and 0 bases at J, with 7 bases between the two ends. The length of the CDR3 is 13 residues. CDR1 LNHDA and CDR2 SQIVND come from the germline V gene (reference sequence). CDR3 sequence reads: CASSQGLNTEAFF. CDR3 sequence (DNA): TGTGCCAGTAGTCAGGGGTTGAACACTGAAGCTTTCTTT.

The genes are TRBV4-1 and TRBJ2-2; 7 bases map to TRBD2. This CDR3 comprises 17 residues. V was clipped by 1 base and J by 0 bases; unmatched bases: 5. Germline V CDR1 and CDR2: MGHRA, YSYEKL. The DNA for the CDR3 is TGCGCCAGCAGCCAAGCTCGCGGGGGATCGAACACCGGGGAGCTGTTTTTT. Protein sequence: CASSQARGGSNTGELFF.

The chain links TRBV6-4 to TRBJ1-1; no clear D gene. V lost 5 bases and J 2 bases, leaving 9 bases between the germline ends. CDR3 length equals 13 residues. CDR1 and CDR2 (germline): MRHNA, SNTAGT. CDR3 sequence reads: CASSSQPNTEAFF. The CDR3, as DNA: TGTGCCAGCAGTTCCCAACCAAACACTGAAGCTTTCTTT.

J is TRBJ1-1 and V is TRBV5-1; no clear D gene. The V and J ends lost 3 bases and 1 base respectively, with 7 bases between them. CDR1 and CDR2 from the germline V gene are SGHRS and YFSETQ. This CDR3 comprises 13 residues. The CDR3 spells CASSSLPNTEAFF. The CDR3 DNA reads as TGCGCCAGCAGCTCGTTACCGAACACTGAAGCTTTCTTT.

V gene TRBV5-1 combines with J gene TRBJ1-4, with a tentative D call TRBD1 (6 bases). Germline lookup yields CDR1 SGHRS and CDR2 YFSETQ. Trimming removed 2 bases at V and 3 bases at J, with 8 bases between. The CDR3 covers 14 residues. In DNA form, the CDR3 reads TGCGCCAGCAGCTTTTCAGGGGCTAATGAAAAACTGTTTTTT. This encodes CASSFSGANEKLFF. Variable domain in full (rest from reference TRBV5-1 and TRBJ1-4): KAGVTQTPRYLIKTRGQQVTLSCSPISGHRSVSWYQQTPGQGLQFLFEYFSETQRNKGNFPGRFSGRQFSNSRSEMNVSTLELGDSALYLCASSFSGANEKLFFGSGTQLSVL.

The chain couples TRBV28 to TRBJ2-1; D is unresolved. V was shortened by 4 bases and J by 0 bases, with 13 bases between the two germline ends. CDR1 and CDR2 (germline): MDHEN, SYDVKM. The CDR3 is 16 amino acids. This chain's CDR3 is CASSSYRASSYNEQFF. The CDR3 nucleotides are TGTGCCAGCAGTTCATATCGGGCCTCCTCCTACAATGAGCAGTTCTTC.

This clone was seen more than once but under ten times. The J gene is TRBJ1-3, the V gene TRBV10-1; weak D call: TRBD1 (5 bases). CDR3 length: 13 residues. The V end lost 6 bases, the J end lost 3 bases, and 9 bases lay between the germline ends. The germline CDR1 and CDR2 sequences are WNHNN and SYGVQD (reference sequence). The CDR3 sequence: CASSRGLGNTIYF. The CDR3 region has the DNA TGCGCCAGCAGCCGGGGCCTTGGAAACACCATATATTTT.

The chain links TRBV27 to TRBJ1-1; no clear D. The CDR3 extends over 15 amino acids. V lost 5 bases and J 2 bases, leaving 15 bases between the germline ends. CDR1 is MNHEY and CDR2 is SMNVEV in the germline V gene (reference sequence). CDR3 bases: TGTGCCAGCAGTCCCCAGCAGAGGGCCAACACTGAAGCTTTCTTT. This gives the protein CASSPQQRANTEAFF.

This clone showed up just once. This chain links TRBV9 with TRBJ1-1, with D unresolved. V was pared by 0 bases and J by 2 bases, with 5 bases between. The germline V gene has CDR1 SGDLS and CDR2 YYNGEE. The CDR3 consists of 13 residues. CDR3 DNA sequence: TGTGCCAGCAGCGTAGGACACAACACTGAAGCTTTCTTT. Amino acids: CASSVGHNTEAFF.

This clone was detected a few times. This chain uses TRBV5-1 with TRBJ1-6; maybe TRBD1 (6 bases). The ends were cut back, 0 bases at V and 6 bases at J, with 10 bases in the middle. This CDR3 contains 15 residues. Germline V gives CDR1 SGHRS, CDR2 YFSETQ. The CDR3 nucleotides read TGCGCCAGCAGCTTGGAGGGGGGTCTTAATTCACCCCTCCACTTT. Translated: CASSLEGGLNSPLHF.

The chain combines TRBV28 with TRBJ1-5; D gene unclear. There are 13 residues in the CDR3. Trimming shortened V by 2 bases and J by 11 bases, and 13 bases separated the two germline ends. The V gene's germline CDR1 is MDHEN and CDR2 SYDVKM. The CDR3 region is CASSLTQSASQHF. Here the CDR3 DNA reads TGTGCCAGCAGTTTAACCCAGTCAGCGTCCCAGCATTTT.

This chain connects TRBV12-3 or TRBV12-4 to TRBJ2-5; D is unresolved. Trimming shortened V by 6 bases and J by 3 bases, and 11 bases separated the two germline ends. The CDR3 has 13 amino acids. The CDR3 is CASRTSGKETQYF. The DNA of the CDR3 is TGTGCCAGCAGGACCAGTGGAAAAGAGACCCAGTACTTC.

The chain combines TRBV2 with TRBJ2-7; no firm D call. Trimming cost V 1 base and J 4 bases, with 2 bases left between them. The CDR3 sequence is 11 residues long. CDR1 and CDR2 (germline): SNHLY, FYNNEI. CDR3 DNA: TGTGCCAGCAGTGAAGGTTACGAGCAGTACGTC. The encoded protein is CASSEGYEQYV.